This is a list of T cell receptor beta chains from one sample in a study of technical replicates of blood from a few donors. This table comes from immunoSEQ multiplex PCR, and its TCRdb copy is limited to in-frame clones, with some not included. The data contain fewer than 85,000 clones, roughly 94% of them singletons. The sequenced sample was T cells isolated from PBMCs. The origin of the receptors is a human donor in good health. The CDR3 runs from the conserved cysteine through the conserved F or W. D genes are given only for firm matches. Only some rows state a clone size, as once, few, many or a class for expanded clones.

abundance,j_gene,v_gene,d_gene,CDR3aa,CDR3nt
NA,TRBJ1-2,TRBV5-4,TRBD1,CASSTPGTGPYGYTF,TGTGCCAGCAGCACGCCCGGGACAGGGCCCTATGGCTACACCTTC
NA,TRBJ2-2,TRBV2,NA,CASSVGRRELFF,TGTGCCAGCAGCGTCGGTCGTAGGGAGCTGTTTTTT
NA,TRBJ2-1,TRBV10-1,NA,CASSRLGAYNEQFF,TGCGCCAGCTCCCGACTAGGCGCCTACAATGAGCAGTTCTTC
NA,TRBJ2-7,TRBV2,TRBD2,CASRLAGAYEQYF,TGTGCCAGCAGACTAGCGGGAGCCTACGAGCAGTACTTC
NA,TRBJ2-7,TRBV5-6,NA,CASSMGPYEQYF,TGTGCCAGCAGCATGGGGCCCTACGAGCAGTACTTC
NA,TRBJ2-7,TRBV9,NA,CASSVAPGSHYEQYF,TGTGCCAGCAGCGTAGCCCCGGGATCTCACTACGAGCAGTACTTC
NA,TRBJ1-1,TRBV7-9,NA,CASSTQENTEAFF,TGTGCCAGCAGCACTCAGGAGAACACTGAAGCTTTCTTT
NA,TRBJ2-1,TRBV4-1,TRBD1,CASSLKGQAIDYYNEQFF,TGCGCCAGCAGCCTAAAGGGACAGGCGATAGACTACTACAATGAGCAGTTCTTC
NA,TRBJ2-7,TRBV28,TRBD2,CASRPTSGRYEQYF,TGTGCCAGCAGGCCTACTAGCGGGAGATACGAGCAGTACTTC
NA,TRBJ2-3,TRBV5-6,TRBD2,CASRGLRSTQYF,TGTGCCAGCAGGGGACTACGGAGCACGCAGTATTTT
NA,TRBJ2-2,TRBV6-1,TRBD2,CASRRLAGNTGELFF,TGTGCCAGCAGACGACTAGCGGGGAACACCGGGGAGCTGTTTTTT
NA,TRBJ1-1,TRBV6-4,NA,CASSPITRGFTEAFF,TGTGCCAGCAGTCCTATCACTCGGGGGTTCACTGAAGCTTTCTTT
NA,TRBJ1-5,TRBV2,NA,CASSLDTVEPQHF,TGTGCCAGCAGTTTGGACACGGTCGAACCCCAGCATTTT
NA,TRBJ2-5,TRBV10-3,NA,CAISDKGSGVLETQYF,TGTGCCATCAGTGACAAAGGGAGTGGGGTTCTGGAGACCCAGTACTTC
NA,TRBJ2-3,TRBV29-1,NA,CSGRDLPTDTQYF,TGCAGCGGAAGGGACTTGCCAACGGATACGCAGTATTTT
NA,TRBJ1-3,TRBV18,TRBD1,CASSPTGGIVSGNTIYF,TGTGCCAGCTCACCTACAGGGGGCATTGTCTCTGGAAACACCATATATTTT
once,TRBJ1-4,TRBV4-2,NA,CASSPFGRNEKLFF,TGTGCCAGCAGCCCATTCGGGAGAAATGAAAAACTGTTTTTT
few,TRBJ1-1,TRBV30,NA,CAWTVRPGVAEAFF,TGTGCCTGGACGGTTCGTCCGGGGGTGGCTGAAGCTTTCTTT
NA,TRBJ1-1,TRBV9,TRBD1,CASSVGGTGGRNTEAFF,TGTGCCAGCAGCGTAGGAGGGACAGGGGGTAGGAATACTGAAGCTTTCTTT
NA,TRBJ2-5,TRBV28,TRBD1,CASSLDYRGTQYF,TGTGCCAGCAGTTTGGATTACAGGGGAACCCAGTACTTC
NA,TRBJ2-3,TRBV6-6,NA,CASSLVLTTQYF,TGTGCCAGCAGCCTCGTTCTAACTACGCAGTATTTT
NA,TRBJ1-1,TRBV6-5,NA,CASSYSRVPVNTEAFF,TGTGCCAGCAGTTACTCCCGGGTTCCAGTGAACACTGAAGCTTTCTTT
NA,TRBJ2-7,TRBV14,TRBD2,CASSSKQRGGHSEQYF,TGTGCCAGCAGCTCCAAGCAGCGGGGGGGCCATAGCGAGCAGTACTTC
NA,TRBJ2-2,TRBV5-4,TRBD2,CASSSTRTSGGELFF,TGTGCCAGCAGCTCAACTCGGACTAGCGGCGGGGAGCTGTTTTTT
NA,TRBJ2-5,TRBV5-1,NA,CASSFSSGQETQYF,TGCGCCAGCAGCTTCTCTTCAGGGCAAGAGACCCAGTACTTC
NA,TRBJ2-5,TRBV15,NA,CATSRALVETQYF,TGTGCCACCAGCAGAGCCCTTGTTGAGACCCAGTACTTC
once,TRBJ2-3,TRBV19,TRBD1,CASRDRVLTDTQYF,TGTGCCAGTAGGGACAGGGTCCTCACAGATACGCAGTATTTT
NA,TRBJ1-4,TRBV30,TRBD1,CAWSVLGQGYEKLFF,TGTGCCTGGAGTGTACTGGGACAGGGGTATGAAAAACTGTTTTTT
NA,TRBJ2-1,TRBV7-9,NA,CASTTGGAKGEQFF,TGTGCCAGCACCACCGGGGGTGCTAAGGGTGAGCAGTTCTTC
NA,TRBJ1-2,TRBV9,NA,CASKGESYGYTF,TGTGCCAGCAAGGGGGAGAGCTATGGCTACACCTTC
NA,TRBJ2-5,TRBV28,NA,CASSLRTLGETQYF,TGTGCCAGCAGTTTAAGAACCCTCGGGGAGACCCAGTACTTC
NA,TRBJ1-1,TRBV14,NA,CASSQDRGNTEAFF,TGTGCCAGCAGCCAAGACCGGGGGAACACTGAAGCTTTCTTT
NA,TRBJ2-3,TRBV4-2,TRBD2,CASSQAFPDRVGTSDGDTQYF,TGTGCCAGCAGCCAAGCATTTCCGGACAGGGTCGGGACTAGCGATGGAGATACGCAGTATTTT
few,TRBJ1-1,TRBV10-2,NA,CASIRGSEAFF,TGCGCCAGCATCAGGGGATCTGAAGCTTTCTTT
NA,TRBJ2-3,TRBV5-6,NA,CASSLAYTQYF,TGTGCCAGCAGCTTGGCGTATACGCAGTATTTT
NA,TRBJ1-1,TRBV9,TRBD1,CASSRDRTEAFF,TGTGCCAGCAGCCGGGACAGGACTGAAGCTTTCTTT
NA,TRBJ2-3,TRBV10-3,TRBD1,CAISGTADTQYF,TGTGCCATCAGCGGGACAGCAGATACGCAGTATTTT
NA,TRBJ1-2,TRBV5-1,NA,CASSLDPGFGYTF,TGCGCCAGCAGCTTGGACCCAGGGTTCGGCTACACCTTC
NA,TRBJ2-3,TRBV5-1,TRBD1,CASGGEGTGEMDTQYF,TGCGCCAGCGGTGGGGAGGGGACAGGGGAGATGGATACGCAGTATTTT
NA,TRBJ2-2,TRBV15,NA,CATRREGVGGRGELFF,TGTGCCACCCGGAGGGAAGGGGTGGGCGGGCGCGGGGAGCTGTTTTTT
NA,TRBJ2-7,TRBV30,TRBD1,CAWSVSGGIYEQYF,TGTGCCTGGAGTGTTTCAGGGGGCATCTACGAGCAGTACTTC
NA,TRBJ1-3,TRBV18,NA,CASSPGWPGLVGGNTIYF,TGTGCCAGCTCACCAGGCTGGCCAGGGCTGGTCGGAGGAAACACCATATATTTT
NA,TRBJ1-1,TRBV5-5,NA,CASSLLPGDMNTEAFF,TGTGCCAGCAGCTTATTACCCGGTGATATGAACACTGAAGCTTTCTTT
NA,TRBJ1-2,TRBV6-5,NA,CASSYSDQGFYGYTF,TGTGCCAGCAGTTACTCGGATCAGGGATTCTATGGCTACACCTTC
NA,TRBJ1-2,TRBV5-6,TRBD1,CASSLLQGAYGYTF,TGTGCCAGCAGCTTACTTCAGGGGGCCTATGGCTACACCTTC
NA,TRBJ2-3,TRBV7-9,NA,CASSLRRDKGDTQYF,TGTGCCAGCAGCTTGCGGCGGGATAAAGGGGATACGCAGTATTTT
NA,TRBJ2-7,TRBV11-3,NA,CASSLDSPLSAGEQYF,TGTGCCAGCAGCTTAGATAGTCCGTTATCGGCCGGGGAGCAGTACTTC